Shown below are 20 T cell receptor beta chains from a single sample sequenced in a study of CD8+CD57+ T cells in acquired aplastic anemia. Genomic DNA templated the TCR beta VDJ and CDR3 profiling. TCRdb re-analysed the reads in MiXCR, keeping a single row per CDR3 protein. The sample lists about 140,000 distinct CDR3 sequences; 41% were seen once. Sequenced sample: sorted CD4+, CD8+, or CD8+CD57+ T cells (not recorded which) from PBMCs. The source of these receptors is a human donor in good health, serving as a control.

The genes are TRBV15 and TRBJ2-5, with 7 nucleotides matching TRBD1. The V segment lost 5 bases and the J segment 2 bases; nucleotides outside the gene matches: 8. The germline V gene encodes CDR1 LNHNV and CDR2 YYDKDF (reference sequence). This CDR3 has 15 residues. CDR3 nucleotides: TGTGCCACCAGCCGGGACAGACCACAACAAGAGACCCAGTACTTC. Protein: CATSRDRPQQETQYF.

The chain recombines TRBV2 with TRBJ1-2, with TRBD1 matching over 9 bases. The CDR3 has 15 residues. The junction had 8 bases not matched to a gene; V was cut back by 6 bases and J by 3 bases. Germline V gene data show CDR1 as SNHLY and CDR2 as FYNNEI. The CDR3 protein is CASRDRTGAHYGYTF. The CDR3 DNA reads TGTGCCAGCAGAGATAGGACAGGGGCCCACTATGGCTACACCTTC.

This clonotype occurred a few times. The rearrangement joins TRBV19 to TRBJ1-1; D is uncertain. The germline V gene encodes CDR1 LNHDA and CDR2 SQIVND (reference sequence). V was clipped by 7 bases and J by 0 bases, with 12 bases between them. The CDR3 has 14 amino acids. DNA of the CDR3: TGTGCCAGTACGGGCGACGTACTGAACACTGAAGCTTTCTTT. Residues: CASTGDVLNTEAFF.

This clonotype was seen many times. V usage is TRBV5-1 and J usage is TRBJ2-5; D possibly corresponds to TRBD2 (7 bases). The V end was cut by 7 bases, the J end by 2 bases, with 21 bases between. CDR1 and CDR2 from the germline V gene are SGHRS and YFSETQ. The CDR3 is 16 amino acids. DNA of the CDR3: TGCGCCAGCCAACGGGGGGCAGGGAGGACACAAGAGACCCAGTACTTC. It yields the protein CASQRGAGRTQETQYF.

The V and J genes are TRBV19 and TRBJ1-2, with 8 bases matching TRBD1. The CDR3 has 14 amino acids. Germline V gene data show CDR1 as LNHDA and CDR2 as SQIVND (reference sequence). The junction had 14 bases not matched to a gene; V was cut back by 5 bases and J by 12 bases. The DNA for the CDR3 is TGTGCCAGTAGTTCCGTCTCAGGGGGCGCTGGAAACACCTTC. The encoded protein is CASSSVSGGAGNTF.

This clonotype was counted a few times. This could be a read error, since a much larger clone is one nucleotide away. The chain carries TRBV19 and TRBJ2-1; 8 bases map to TRBD2. CDR3 length: 16 amino acids. Germline CDR1 and CDR2: LNHDA and SQIVND (reference sequence). CDR3 bases: TGTGCCAGTAGTGTACTAGCGGAACTCACCTACAGTGAGCAGTTCTTC. It translates to CASSVLAELTYSEQFF. Filled out from reference TRBV19 and TRBJ2-1, the complete variable domain reads DGGITQSPKYLFRKEGQNVTLSCEQNLNHDAMYWYRQDPGQGLRLIYYSQIVNDFQKGDIAEGYSVSREKKESFPLTVTSAQKNPTAFYLCASSVLAELTYSEQFFGPGTRLTVL.

This clonotype has a count of ten or more. The chain combines TRBV2 with TRBJ2-7, with TRBD2 matching 7 bases. Per the germline V gene, CDR1 is SNHLY and CDR2 is FYNNEI. The CDR3 is 12 residues long. V was clipped by 8 bases and J by 0 bases; unmatched bases: 1. The CDR3 reads CASGGDSYEQYF. The CDR3, as DNA: TGTGCCAGCGGGGGGGACTCCTACGAGCAGTACTTC.

There are a few counts of this clonotype. The chain couples TRBV28 to TRBJ2-5, with D tentatively TRBD1 (6 bases). Trimming removed 4 bases from V and 0 bases from J, with 15 bases in between. Germline assignment: CDR1 MDHEN and CDR2 SYDVKM. The CDR3 runs 16 residues. CDR3 residues: CASSSSPTGYQETQYF. CDR3 bases: TGTGCCAGCAGTTCCAGCCCAACAGGGTACCAAGAGACCCAGTACTTC.

This clonotype was picked up many times. This chain joins TRBV6-1 and TRBJ1-4; D remains unclear. This CDR3 region has 14 residues. CDR1 and CDR2 (germline): MNHNS, SASEGT. V was trimmed by 5 bases and J by 8 bases, leaving 15 bases between them. The CDR3 bases are TGTGCCAGCAGTAAGAGGGATGCGCGAGAAAAACTGTTTTTT. Its protein product is CASSKRDAREKLFF.

About this clonotype itself: This may arise from a read error, as a much more abundant clone is one base away. The chain recombines TRBV20-1 with TRBJ2-2; TRBD2 might be the D (6 bases). The CDR3 runs 17 residues. V lost 0 bases and J lost 7, with 21 bases in between. Germline CDR1 is DFQATT and CDR2 is SNEGSKA (reference sequence). CDR3: CSARELTPTGRIGELFF. CDR3 sequence (DNA): TGCAGTGCTAGAGAGTTAACCCCAACCGGGAGAATCGGGGAGCTGTTTTTT.

On this clonotype itself: This may come from a read error, since a much larger clone is one base off. CDR3 sequence (DNA): TGTGCCAGCAGCTTAGGATGGGGCTACACCTTC. Residues: CASSLGWGYTF. The V call is TRBV7-2, the J call TRBJ1-2; D remains unclear. CDR1 is SGHTA and CDR2 is FQGNSA in the germline V gene. CDR3 length equals 11 residues. The ends were cut back, 1 base at V and 8 bases at J, with 5 bases in the middle.

CDR3 loop: CARGGAWTGELFF. The CDR3 DNA follows: TGTGCCAGGGGAGGGGCTTGGACCGGGGAGCTGTTTTTT. This rearrangement joins TRBV19 to TRBJ2-2; TRBD2 matches 7 bases. V lost 9 bases to trimming and J lost 5 bases; unmatched junction nucleotides: 6. This CDR3 spans 13 amino acids. The germline gives CDR1 LNHDA, CDR2 SQIVND (reference sequence).

The chain combines TRBV6-1 with TRBJ1-1; no reliable D call. This CDR3 contains 13 residues. The germline V gene has CDR1 MNHNS and CDR2 SASEGT. Trimming left V 8 bases short and J 3 bases short, with 13 bases between. CDR3 in amino acids: CASYVRYDTEAFF. The CDR3 DNA reads TGTGCCAGCTATGTGAGGTACGACACTGAAGCTTTCTTT.

CDR3 loop: CASSPFSSGNEASGYTF. CDR3 nucleotides: TGTGCCAGCAGCCCCTTTTCTAGTGGGAACGAGGCATCTGGCTACACCTTC. This sequence joins TRBV7-2 and TRBJ1-2; the D is unclear. Germline assignment: CDR1 SGHTA and CDR2 FQGNSA. There are 17 residues in the CDR3. V was clipped by 5 bases and J by 7 bases, with 26 bases between them.

This clonotype was seen many times. The CDR3, as DNA: TGCAGCGTTGAAGCCCGTGCCTCGGGACAGCTTGAAGCTTTCTTT. Encoded protein: CSVEARASGQLEAFF. The J gene is TRBJ1-1, the V gene TRBV29-1; 7 bases are a match to TRBD1. J lost 7 bases, V lost 1 base, and 12 bases had no gene match. Looked up from germline, CDR1 is SQVTM and CDR2 is ANQGSEA. The CDR3 length is 15 residues.

CDR3: CASSRDSDNSPLHF. The CDR3 DNA sequence: TGTGCCAGCAGCCGAGATTCCGATAATTCACCCCTCCACTTT. This chain connects TRBV3-1 to TRBJ1-6; D gene ambiguous. Trimming pared 4 bases from V and 5 bases from J, leaving 9 bases between. The germline CDR1 and CDR2 sequences are LGHDT and YNNKEL (reference sequence). The CDR3 extends over 14 amino acids.

This clonotype was seen a handful of times. V gene TRBV19 combines with J gene TRBJ2-7; D is undetermined. With 1 base removed from V and 3 bases from J, the gap between germline ends came to 7 bases. The CDR3 runs 13 residues. CDR1 is LNHDA, CDR2 SQIVND, per germline (reference sequence). In DNA, the CDR3 is TGTGCCAGTAGTATAGCGCTCCACTACGAGCAGTACTTC. Translating it yields CASSIALHYEQYF.

This chain connects TRBV7-2 to TRBJ2-2; unclear D gene. The ends were cut back, 5 bases at V and 5 bases at J, with 9 bases in the middle. The CDR3 sequence is 13 residues long. Germline lookup yields CDR1 SGHTA and CDR2 FQGNSA. The CDR3 bases are TGTGCCAGCAGCCCTAGGGTAACCGGGGAGCTGTTTTTT. Encoded protein: CASSPRVTGELFF.

This clonotype was found many times. This chain links TRBV20-1 with TRBJ2-1; D tentatively reads TRBD1 or TRBD2 (5 bases each). The V gene's germline CDR1 is DFQATT and CDR2 SNEGSKA (reference sequence). V lost 5 bases and J lost 4, with 18 bases in between. The CDR3 runs 15 residues. CDR3 bases: TGCAGTGCTCAGTTTGGCGTTGGGGGTTACAATGAGCAGTTCTTC. It translates to CSAQFGVGGYNEQFF.

As for this clonotype: The CDR3 ends on some other residue instead of the conserved phenylalanine or tryptophan, so this is likely a read error. V gene TRBV5-4 combines with J gene TRBJ2-1; 11 bases are shared with TRBD2. Germline V CDR1 and CDR2: SGHNT, YYREEE (reference sequence). This CDR3 has 14 residues. The ends lost 3 bases at V and 7 bases at J; junction bases unmatched: 3. CDR3 region: CASSSPSGRNEQFL. For the CDR3, the DNA is TGTGCCAGCAGCTCCCCTAGCGGGAGGAATGAGCAGTTCCTC.